This T cell receptor beta chain is from a study of blood T cell repertoires in COVID-19. The CDR3 is 11 residues long. The V and J ends lost 1 base and 1 base respectively, with 2 bases between them. CDR1 SQVTM and CDR2 ANQGSEA come from the germline V gene. This clone was found once. Libraries were prepared by immunoSEQ multiplex PCR; TCRdb keeps only in-frame clonotypes and omits some of them. The table lists roughly 260,000 clones, about nine tenths of them singletons. The source of this sequence is a woman between 45 and 60 years old who had recovered from COVID-19. Sample: peripheral blood. This rearrangement joins TRBV29-1 to TRBJ2-7; the D is unclear. The CDR3 coding sequence is TGCAGCGTTGAAGCATCCTACGAGCAGTACTTC. It translates to CSVEASYEQYF.